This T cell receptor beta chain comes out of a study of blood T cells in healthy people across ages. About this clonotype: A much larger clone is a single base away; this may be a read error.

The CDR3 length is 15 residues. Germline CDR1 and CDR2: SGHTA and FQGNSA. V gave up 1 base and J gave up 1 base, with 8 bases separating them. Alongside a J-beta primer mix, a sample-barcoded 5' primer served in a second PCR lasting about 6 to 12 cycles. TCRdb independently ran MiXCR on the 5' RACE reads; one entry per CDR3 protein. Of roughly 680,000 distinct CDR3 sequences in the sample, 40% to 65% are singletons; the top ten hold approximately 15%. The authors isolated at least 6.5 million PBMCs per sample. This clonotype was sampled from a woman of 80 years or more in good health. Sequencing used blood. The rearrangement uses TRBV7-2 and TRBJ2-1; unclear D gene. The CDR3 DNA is TGTGCCAGCAGCTTAGACGTTAAATCCTACAATGAGCAGTTCTTC. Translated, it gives CASSLDVKSYNEQFF.